This TCR beta chain was sequenced for a study of shared clonotypes between healthy human individuals. About the research overall: There were three CD4 naive, three CD4 memory, two CD8 naive and one CD8 memory plates per donor. Study outcomes and limitations: Apart from blood, nothing was sampled; tissue repertoires likely differ.

Naive CD45RA+ and memory CD45RA-negative subsets were split from CD4+ cells. For this clone: Antigen unknown.

Germline CDR1 reads MNHEY; CDR2 reads SMNVEV (reference sequence). After removal of 0 bases from V and 2 bases from J, the junction contained 6 bases not matched to a gene. The CDR3 covers 16 residues. Profiled with immunoSEQ multiplex PCR; TCRdb holds only in-frame clones, not every one. The sample holds fewer than 2.5 million clones, 93% seen once. The receptor was derived from a man in his late teens or twenties in good health. Some clones in this sample may be carry-over from other donors' samples. This chain uses TRBV27 with TRBJ1-1; TRBD1 matches 7 bases. Sequencing was performed on naive CD4+ T cells from PBMCs. This sample's subset: CD45RA+ positively selected. CDR3 region: CASSLSGDRLNTEAFF. DNA of the CDR3: TGTGCCAGCAGTTTATCGGGGGACAGACTCAACACTGAAGCTTTCTTT.